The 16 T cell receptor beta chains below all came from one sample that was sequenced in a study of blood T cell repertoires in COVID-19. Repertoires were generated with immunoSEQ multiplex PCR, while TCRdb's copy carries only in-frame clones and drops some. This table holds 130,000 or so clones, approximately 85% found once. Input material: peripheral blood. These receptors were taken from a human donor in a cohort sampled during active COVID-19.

CDR3 bases: TGTGCCAGCCAGCTAGCGGGGGGAACCTACGAGCAGTACTTC. Amino acid sequence: CASQLAGGTYEQYF. The chain uses TRBV2 and TRBJ2-7, with 11 positions matching TRBD2. V lost 8 bases, J lost 2 bases, and 5 bases stayed unmatched. Germline V gene lookup returns CDR1 SNHLY and CDR2 FYNNEI. CDR3 size: 14 residues.

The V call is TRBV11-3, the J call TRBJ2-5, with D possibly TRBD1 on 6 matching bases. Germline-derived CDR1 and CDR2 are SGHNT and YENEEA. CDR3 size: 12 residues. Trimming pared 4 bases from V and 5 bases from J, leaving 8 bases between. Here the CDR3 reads CASSWQGETQYF. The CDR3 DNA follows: TGTGCCAGCAGCTGGCAGGGGGAGACCCAGTACTTC.

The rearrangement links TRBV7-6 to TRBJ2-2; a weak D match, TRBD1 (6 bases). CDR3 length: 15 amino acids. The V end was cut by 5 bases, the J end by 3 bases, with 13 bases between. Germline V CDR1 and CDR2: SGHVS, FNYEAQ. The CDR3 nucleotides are TGTGCCAGCAGCCGCGGACAGAGCTACACCGGGGAGCTGTTTTTT. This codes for CASSRGQSYTGELFF.

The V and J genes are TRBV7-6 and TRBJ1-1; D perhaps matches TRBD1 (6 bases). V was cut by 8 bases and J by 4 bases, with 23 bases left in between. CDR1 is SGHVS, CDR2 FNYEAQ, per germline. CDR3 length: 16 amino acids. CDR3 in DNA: TGTGCCAGCGGTGCAGGTAGTCAGGGGCTAGGCACTGAAGCTTTCTTT. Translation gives CASGAGSQGLGTEAFF.

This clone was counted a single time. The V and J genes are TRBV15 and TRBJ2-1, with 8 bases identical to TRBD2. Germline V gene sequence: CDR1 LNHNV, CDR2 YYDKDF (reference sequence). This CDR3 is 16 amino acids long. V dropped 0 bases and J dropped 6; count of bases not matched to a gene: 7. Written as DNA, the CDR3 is TGTGCCACCAGCAGAGATGTCCGGGAGGGAGGCAATGAGCAGTTCTTC. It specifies CATSRDVREGGNEQFF.

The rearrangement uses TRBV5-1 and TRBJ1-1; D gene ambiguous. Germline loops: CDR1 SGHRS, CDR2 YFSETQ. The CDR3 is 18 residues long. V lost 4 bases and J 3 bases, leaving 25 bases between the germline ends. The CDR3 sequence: CASSTDMTRVGGDTEAFF. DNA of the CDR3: TGCGCCAGCAGCACCGACATGACAAGGGTGGGCGGGGACACTGAAGCTTTCTTT. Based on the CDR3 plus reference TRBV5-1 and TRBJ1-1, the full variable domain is KAGVTQTPRYLIKTRGQQVTLSCSPISGHRSVSWYQQTPGQGLQFLFEYFSETQRNKGNFPGRFSGRQFSNSRSEMNVSTLELGDSALYLCASSTDMTRVGGDTEAFFGQGTRLTVV.

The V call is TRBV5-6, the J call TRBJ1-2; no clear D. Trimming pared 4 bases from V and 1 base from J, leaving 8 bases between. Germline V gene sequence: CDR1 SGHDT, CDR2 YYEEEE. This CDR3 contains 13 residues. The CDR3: CASSPFLNYGYTF. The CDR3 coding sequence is TGTGCCAGCAGCCCTTTTCTTAACTATGGCTACACCTTC.

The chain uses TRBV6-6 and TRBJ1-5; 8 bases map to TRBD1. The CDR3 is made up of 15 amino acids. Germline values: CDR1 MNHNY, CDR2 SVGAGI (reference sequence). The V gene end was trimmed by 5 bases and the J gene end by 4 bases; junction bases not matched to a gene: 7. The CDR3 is CASSGQGNVNQPQHF. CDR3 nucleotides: TGTGCCAGCAGTGGACAGGGTAACGTGAATCAGCCCCAGCATTTT.

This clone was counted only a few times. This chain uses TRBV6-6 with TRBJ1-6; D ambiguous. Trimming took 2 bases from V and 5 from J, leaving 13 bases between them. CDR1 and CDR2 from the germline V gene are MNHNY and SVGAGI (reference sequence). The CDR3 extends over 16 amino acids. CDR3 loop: CASSYQAPTHNSPLHF. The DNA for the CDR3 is TGTGCCAGCAGTTACCAAGCCCCAACTCATAATTCACCCCTCCACTTT.

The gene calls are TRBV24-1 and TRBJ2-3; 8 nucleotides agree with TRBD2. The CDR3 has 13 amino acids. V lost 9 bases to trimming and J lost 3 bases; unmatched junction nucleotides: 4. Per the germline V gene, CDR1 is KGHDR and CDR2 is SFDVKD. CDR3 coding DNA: TGTGCCACCGGGACTAGTGTAACAGATACGCAGTATTTT. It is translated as CATGTSVTDTQYF.

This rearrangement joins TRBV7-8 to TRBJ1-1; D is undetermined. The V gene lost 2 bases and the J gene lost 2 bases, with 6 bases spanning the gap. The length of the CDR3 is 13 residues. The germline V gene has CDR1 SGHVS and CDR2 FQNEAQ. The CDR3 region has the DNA TGTGCCAGCAGCTTATCACTTAACACTGAAGCTTTCTTT. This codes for CASSLSLNTEAFF.

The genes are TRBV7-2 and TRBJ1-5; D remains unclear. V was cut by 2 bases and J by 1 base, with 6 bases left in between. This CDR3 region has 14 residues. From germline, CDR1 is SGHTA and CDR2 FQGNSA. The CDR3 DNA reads TGTGCCAGCAGCTTATCTGTCAGCAATCAGCCCCAGCATTTT. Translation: CASSLSVSNQPQHF.

The CDR3 reads CASSLVPGQTNGYTF. DNA of the CDR3: TGTGCCAGCAGCCTTGTGCCGGGCCAGACTAATGGCTACACCTTC. The V gene is TRBV7-2, the J gene TRBJ1-2; D ambiguous. V was shortened by 5 bases and J by 6 bases, with 19 bases between the two germline ends. CDR1 is SGHTA and CDR2 is FQGNSA in the germline V gene. The CDR3 covers 15 residues.

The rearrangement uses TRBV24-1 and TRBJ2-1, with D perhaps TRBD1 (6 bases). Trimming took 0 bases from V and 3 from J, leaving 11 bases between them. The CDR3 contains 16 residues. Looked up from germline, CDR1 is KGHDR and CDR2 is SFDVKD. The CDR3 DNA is TGTGCCACCAGTGATTTGGCGACAGGTGACTACAATGAGCAGTTCTTC. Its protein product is CATSDLATGDYNEQFF.

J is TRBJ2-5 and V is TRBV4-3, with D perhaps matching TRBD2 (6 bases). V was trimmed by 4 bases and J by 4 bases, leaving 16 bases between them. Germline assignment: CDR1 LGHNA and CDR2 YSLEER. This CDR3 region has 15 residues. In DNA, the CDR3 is TGCGCCAGCAGCCCCGAGATGACGGGAGCAGAGACCCAGTACTTC. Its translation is CASSPEMTGAETQYF.

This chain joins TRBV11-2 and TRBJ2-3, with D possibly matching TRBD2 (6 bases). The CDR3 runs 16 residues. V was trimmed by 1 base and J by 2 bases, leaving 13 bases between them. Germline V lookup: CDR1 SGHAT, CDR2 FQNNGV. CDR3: CASSLGLGGYTDTQYF. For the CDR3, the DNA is TGTGCCAGCAGCTTAGGCCTGGGAGGCTACACAGATACGCAGTATTTT.